This T cell receptor beta chain was observed in a study of ipilimumab plus nivolumab after autologous stem cell transplantation. The germline V and J ends were trimmed by 5 bases and 1 base, with 11 bases remaining between them. Germline V lookup: CDR1 SEHNR, CDR2 FQNEAQ (reference sequence). CDR3 size: 14 residues. Generated by immunoSEQ multiplex PCR, the TCRdb table keeps only in-frame clones and is missing some. In the table there are roughly 16,000 clones, over 70% of which are singletons. The sequence derives from a male donor with diffuse large B-cell lymphoma. The J gene is TRBJ1-1, the V gene TRBV7-9; tentatively, D is TRBD1 (5 bases). Sequencing was performed on PBMCs, taken in a trial of ipilimumab plus nivolumab as post-transplant consolidation. The CDR3 coding sequence is TGTGCCAGCAGCCCAAATAGGGGGAACACTGAAGCTTTCTTT. It specifies CASSPNRGNTEAFF.